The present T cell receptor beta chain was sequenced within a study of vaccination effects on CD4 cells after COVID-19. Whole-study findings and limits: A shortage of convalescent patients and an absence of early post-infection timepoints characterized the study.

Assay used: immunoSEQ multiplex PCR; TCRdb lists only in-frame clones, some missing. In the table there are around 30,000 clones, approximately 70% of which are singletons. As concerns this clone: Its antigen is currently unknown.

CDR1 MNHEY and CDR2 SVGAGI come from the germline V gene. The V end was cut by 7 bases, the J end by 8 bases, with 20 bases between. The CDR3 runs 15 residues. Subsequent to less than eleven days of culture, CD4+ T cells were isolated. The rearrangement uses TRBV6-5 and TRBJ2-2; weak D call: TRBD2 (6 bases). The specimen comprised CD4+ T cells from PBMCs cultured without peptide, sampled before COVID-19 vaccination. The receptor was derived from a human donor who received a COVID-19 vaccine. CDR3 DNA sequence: TGTGCCAGCACCTCCATCGCCGCCGCGGGGGGGGAGCTGTTTTTT. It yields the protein CASTSIAAAGGELFF.